This TCR beta chain was identified in a study of metastatic and nonmetastatic thyroid tumors. Study summary: Peripheral blood and tumor or nodule samples from malignant and benign thyroid patients were compared. General study points: A significant increase in TCR beta diversity was reportedly seen in malignant thyroid tumors relative to benign nodules, in blood and tumor.

This clone was seen only a few times. The target antigen is unknown. Thyroid surgery was preceded by no treatment in any patient. The authors' processing: For papillary thyroid cancer, a distant-metastasis classifier was constructed from CDR3 differences observed across clinicopathological groups. TCRdb re-called clones via MiXCR from the PCR reads. V and J calls and clone size were set by TCRdb, not the authors. The sample yields roughly 16,000 clones, around 32% seen once. CDR1 and CDR2 from the germline V gene are MNHNS and SASEGT. This CDR3 contains 15 residues. V was trimmed by 4 bases and J by 4 bases, leaving 14 bases between them.

The gene calls are TRBV6-1 and TRBJ2-1; D gene unclear. The clonotype was recovered from a male donor with papillary thyroid cancer or a benign thyroid nodule (not recorded which). Some clones in this sample may be carry-over from other donors' samples. The sequenced sample was tumor tissue. CDR3 DNA sequence: TGTGCCAGCAGTGGGCTCCCGGATGGATACAATGAGCAGTTCTTC. Its protein is CASSGLPDGYNEQFF.